This T cell receptor beta chain was documented in a study of monozygotic twins with inflammatory bowel disease. General observations from the study: Possibly reflecting limited power, no difference in repertoire similarity was found between concordant and discordant twins. In patient repertoires, differing immunosuppressive treatments may have added some variability. Lower TCRbeta diversity (inverse Simpson) was seen in IBD patients than in healthy co-twins.

Per sample, reverse transcription was split into eight reactions. TCRdb derives one entry per CDR3 protein from the 5' RACE reads, leaving out DNA. This table lists fewer than 450,000 distinct CDR3 sequences. CDR3 length: 13 amino acids. Germline V gene data show CDR1 as LGHNA and CDR2 as YSLEER. On this clonotype itself: Its matching antigen is unknown.

The chain uses TRBV4-3 and TRBJ2-1. The clonotype originates from a human donor with ulcerative colitis or Crohn's disease, or a healthy co-twin of an affected twin (not recorded which). What was sequenced was blood. CDR3 residues: CASSQPGRNEQFF.